These 14 T cell receptor beta chains share one sample of origin, sequenced in a study of T cell repertoires in cytomegalovirus infection (dated by TCRdb to 2018 to 2020). Sequencing used an Illumina HiSeq 1500. TCRdb reprocessed the public reads (quality trimming at Q25 with fastp, clone calling with MiXCR) and kept in-frame beta chains. Each record represents a unique CDR3 protein, reported with the most common genes and DNA among its rows. The sample contains 750,000 to 950,000 distinct CDR3 sequences, 25% to 35% of them found a single time. The ten top clones hold under 15% of the sample. Read against the paper, the sample's treatment or condition label means: in vitro stimulation with specific CMV peptide epitopes to enrich CMV-specific T cells. The antigens for these receptors are not known. The sequencing here drew on cultured CD8+ T cells from PBMCs, taken from culture after CMV antigen stimulation. These receptor sequences come from a human donor in good health (CMV status not recorded). Some clones in this sample may be carry-over from other donors' samples.

The table lists this clonotype with many counts. One end of the junction does not line up with germline, which may come from a read error. The genes are TRBV4-1 and TRBJ2-2; 7 bases are a match to TRBD1. Per the germline V gene, CDR1 is MGHRA and CDR2 is YSYEKL. The CDR3 loop spans 15 amino acids. This CDR3 reads CASSRDRPNTGELFF. The CDR3 nucleotides read TGTGCTAGCAGCCGGGACAGACCGAACACCGGGGAGCTGTTTTTT.

J is TRBJ2-3 and V is TRBV7-2; D gene uncertain. Trimming took off 2 bases at V and 6 bases at J, with 6 bases between the two ends. This CDR3 comprises 12 residues. CDR1 SGHTA and CDR2 FQGNSA come from the germline V gene. This CDR3 reads CASSLISDTQYF. In DNA form, the CDR3 reads TGTGCCAGCAGCTTAATTAGTGATACGCAGTATTTT.

The chain links TRBV28 to TRBJ1-2; 8 bases are shared with TRBD1. Trimming removed 1 base from V and 8 bases from J; junction bases left unmatched: 12. CDR3 size: 16 residues. From germline, CDR1 is MDHEN and CDR2 SYDVKM. The DNA for the CDR3 is TGTGCCAGCAGTTTATCCCCCCCCATGGGGACAGGAGGCTACACCTTC. Translation gives CASSLSPPMGTGGYTF.

The chain carries TRBV7-3 and TRBJ1-2, with 9 bases aligning to TRBD1. This CDR3 region has 15 residues. V dropped 5 bases and J dropped 7; count of bases not matched to a gene: 11. Germline-derived CDR1 and CDR2 are SGHTA and FQGTGA. CDR3 DNA: TGTGCCAGCAGCCAACCGGGACAGGGTAGATCTGGCTACACCTTC. The encoded protein is CASSQPGQGRSGYTF.

Many counts were recorded for this clonotype. The chain links TRBV7-2 to TRBJ2-5, with D possibly TRBD1 on 6 matching bases. The CDR3 runs to 14 residues. Trimming stripped 3 bases from V and 7 bases from J, with 15 bases between. Germline CDR1 SGHTA, CDR2 FQGNSA. CDR3 region: CASSLGHQGWTQYF. CDR3 coding DNA: TGTGCCAGCAGCTTGGGACACCAGGGCTGGACCCAGTACTTC.

The rearrangement uses TRBV4-1 and TRBJ1-1, with TRBD1 matching over 7 bases. Losses at the gene ends were 6 bases for V and 4 bases for J; bases not matched to a gene: 11. The CDR3 is 15 residues long. Germline values: CDR1 MGHRA, CDR2 YSYEKL. CDR3 sequence reads: CASSPLGDRSTEAFF. The CDR3 DNA follows: TGCGCCAGCAGTCCTCTGGGGGACAGATCCACTGAAGCTTTCTTT.

This clonotype was counted a few times. The chain links TRBV27 to TRBJ2-7; 11 bases map to TRBD2. V lost 4 bases, J lost 5 bases, and 7 bases stayed unmatched. The CDR3 consists of 15 residues. Germline V gene sequence: CDR1 MNHEY, CDR2 SMNVEV (reference sequence). The DNA for the CDR3 is TGTGCCAGCAGTTCCACTAGCGGGGGATTCCACGAGCAGTACGTC. As protein: CASSSTSGGFHEQYV.

This clonotype came up a few times. The V call is TRBV19, the J call TRBJ1-1; D remains unclear. V lost 10 bases and J lost 5, with 17 bases in between. The CDR3 length is 13 residues. Germline values: CDR1 LNHDA, CDR2 SQIVND (reference sequence). The CDR3 DNA is TGTGCCACCCGCCTTGGGGAAGGGACTGAAGCTTTCTTT. As protein: CATRLGEGTEAFF.

The gene calls are TRBV12-5 and TRBJ2-5, with 13 bases identical to TRBD2. CDR1 and CDR2 (germline): LGHNT, FRNRAP. V trimming: 6 bases; J trimming: 5 bases; junction bases outside the gene matches: 9. The length of the CDR3 is 16 residues. The CDR3 DNA reads TGTGCTAGTGGCTTTGGACTAGCGGGGGTACAGGAGACCCAGTACTTC. Translation gives CASGFGLAGVQETQYF.

The chain joins TRBV11-2 to TRBJ2-2, with D uncertain. This CDR3 spans 13 amino acids. The germline V and J ends were trimmed by 4 bases and 5 bases, with 8 bases remaining between them. Germline CDR1 SGHAT, CDR2 FQNNGV. CDR3 protein: CASSSLLTGELFF. In nucleotides, the CDR3 is TGTGCCAGCAGCTCCCTCTTAACCGGGGAGCTGTTTTTT. The variable domain in full, completed from reference TRBV11-2 and TRBJ2-2, reads EAGVAQSPRYKIIEKRQSVAFWCNPISGHATLYWYQQILGQGPKLLIQFQNNGVVDDSQLPKDRFSAERLKGVDSTLKIQPAKLEDSAVYLCASSSLLTGELFFGEGSRLTVL.

The chain uses TRBV11-1 and TRBJ2-2, with 11 bases matching TRBD1. V was clipped by 5 bases and J by 10 bases; unmatched bases: 9. The CDR3 runs 15 residues. The V gene's germline CDR1 is SGHAT and CDR2 FQDESV (reference sequence). CDR3 protein: CASSVDRGLHVELFF. The DNA of the CDR3 is TGTGCCAGCAGCGTGGACAGGGGGCTCCACGTGGAGCTGTTTTTT.

This rearrangement joins TRBV19 to TRBJ2-7; D gene uncertain. Germline V gives CDR1 LNHDA, CDR2 SQIVND (reference sequence). CDR3 length: 14 amino acids. V lost 3 bases, J lost 5 bases, and 14 bases lay in between. For the CDR3, the DNA is TGTGCCAGTAGTATTGGGTCGACCGTCAACGAGCAGTACTTC. As protein: CASSIGSTVNEQYF.

V and J are TRBV13 and TRBJ2-3; D gene ambiguous. From germline, CDR1 is PRHDT and CDR2 FYEKMQ (reference sequence). Trimming stripped 5 bases from V and 4 bases from J, with 10 bases between. The CDR3 sequence is 13 residues long. The CDR3 DNA reads TGTGCCAGCAGCGCCGCCCGAGCAGATACGCAGTATTTT. Its protein is CASSAARADTQYF.

The chain joins TRBV5-3 to TRBJ2-7; TRBD1 aligns across 7 bases. TRBV5-3 is an ORF, with its function uncertain. CDR3 length equals 14 residues. V lost 8 bases, J lost 3 bases, and 11 bases stayed unmatched. In DNA, the CDR3 is TGTGCCAGCAGCCCGATGGGACAGCTCTACGAGCAGTACGTC. Its protein product is CASSPMGQLYEQYV.